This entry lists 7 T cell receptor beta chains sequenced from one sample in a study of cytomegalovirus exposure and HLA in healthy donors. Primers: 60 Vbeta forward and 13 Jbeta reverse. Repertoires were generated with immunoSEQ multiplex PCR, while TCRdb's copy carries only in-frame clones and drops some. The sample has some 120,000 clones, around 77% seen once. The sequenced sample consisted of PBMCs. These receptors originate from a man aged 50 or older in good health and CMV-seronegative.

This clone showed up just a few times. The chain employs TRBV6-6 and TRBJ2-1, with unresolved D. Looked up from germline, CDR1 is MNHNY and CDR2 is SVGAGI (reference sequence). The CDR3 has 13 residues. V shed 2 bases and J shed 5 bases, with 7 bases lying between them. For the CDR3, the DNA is TGTGCCAGCAGTTACCTTAATGACAATGAGCAGTTCTTC. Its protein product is CASSYLNDNEQFF.

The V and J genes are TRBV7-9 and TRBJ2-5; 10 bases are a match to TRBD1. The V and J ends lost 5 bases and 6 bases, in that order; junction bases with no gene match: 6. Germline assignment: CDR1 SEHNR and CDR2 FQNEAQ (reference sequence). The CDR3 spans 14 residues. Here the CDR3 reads CASSTGQGMKTQYF. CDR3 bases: TGTGCCAGCAGCACGGGACAGGGGATGAAGACCCAGTACTTC.

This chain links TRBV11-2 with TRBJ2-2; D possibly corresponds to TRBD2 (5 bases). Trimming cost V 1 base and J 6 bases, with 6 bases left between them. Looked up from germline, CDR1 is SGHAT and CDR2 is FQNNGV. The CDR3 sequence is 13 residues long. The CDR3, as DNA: TGTGCCAGCAGCTTAGGGGGAGCCGGGGAGCTGTTTTTT. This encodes CASSLGGAGELFF.

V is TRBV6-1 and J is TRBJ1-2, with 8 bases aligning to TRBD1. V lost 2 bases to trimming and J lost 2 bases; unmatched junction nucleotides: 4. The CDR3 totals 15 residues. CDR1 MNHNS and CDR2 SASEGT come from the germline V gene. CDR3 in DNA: TGTGCCAGCAGTGAAAGTAGGACAGGGAACTATGGCTACACCTTC. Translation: CASSESRTGNYGYTF.

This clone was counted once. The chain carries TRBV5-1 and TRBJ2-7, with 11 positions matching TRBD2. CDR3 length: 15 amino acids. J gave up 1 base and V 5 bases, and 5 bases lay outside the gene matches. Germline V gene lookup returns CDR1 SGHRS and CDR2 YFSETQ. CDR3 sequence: CASRQGLAGSYEQYF. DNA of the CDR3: TGCGCCAGCAGACAAGGACTAGCGGGTTCCTACGAGCAGTACTTC.

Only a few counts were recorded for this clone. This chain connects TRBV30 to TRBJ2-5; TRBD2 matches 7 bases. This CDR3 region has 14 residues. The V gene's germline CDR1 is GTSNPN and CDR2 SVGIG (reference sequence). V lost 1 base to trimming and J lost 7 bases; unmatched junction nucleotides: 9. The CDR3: CAWSGRLGGRTQYF. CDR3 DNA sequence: TGTGCCTGGAGTGGACGTCTGGGGGGGAGGACCCAGTACTTC.

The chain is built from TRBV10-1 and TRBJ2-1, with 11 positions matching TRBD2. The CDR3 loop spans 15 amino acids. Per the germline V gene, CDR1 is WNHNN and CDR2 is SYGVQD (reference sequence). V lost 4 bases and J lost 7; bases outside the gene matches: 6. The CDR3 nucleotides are TGCGCCAGCAGTGTTAGCGGGAGGGCCGTTAATGAGCAGTTCTTC. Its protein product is CASSVSGRAVNEQFF.